This TCR beta chain comes out of a study of cytomegalovirus exposure and HLA in healthy donors. The V gene lost 0 bases and the J gene lost 0 bases, with 20 bases spanning the gap. Germline V gene lookup returns CDR1 LGHNA and CDR2 YSLEER. The CDR3 consists of 19 residues. A multiplex PCR was run with 60 Vbeta primers and 13 Jbeta primers. How the authors handled the data: Unique TCR beta chains totaled some 88 million in a later count, with some 10 million of them shared. The assay was immunoSEQ multiplex PCR, and TCRdb's table has in-frame clones only and misses some. That table gives V, J and clone size, and the DNA gave D and trimming. The table shows under 200,000 clones, with about 70% occurring only once.

What was sequenced was PBMCs. This receptor was obtained from a woman aged 30 to 39 in good health and CMV-seronegative. The J gene is TRBJ1-1, the V gene TRBV4-3; possibly TRBD1 for D (6 bases). In nucleotides, the CDR3 is TGCGCCAGCAGCCAAGAATCGGGACACGTAATGTGGTTGAACACTGAAGCTTTCTTT. Its translation: CASSQESGHVMWLNTEAFF.